The 14 T cell receptor beta chains listed next were all sequenced from one sample in a study of cytomegalovirus exposure and HLA in healthy donors (dated by TCRdb to the late 2010s). Library preparation employed the immunoSEQ multiplex PCR assay. TCRdb took over this immuneACCESS table, retaining in-frame rearrangements with V and J assigned. Such tables are incomplete; in checked studies, under half of the missing clones stem from an unresolved V gene, and the remainder is unexplained. The table for this sample lists 57,000 or so clones; approximately 96% of them were counted only once. The ten largest account for around 0.9% of the sample. Sequencing was performed on PBMCs. The receptors derive from a man in his late teens or twenties in good health and CMV-seronegative.

The chain links TRBV9 to TRBJ2-3; 7 bases map to TRBD1. The CDR3 runs to 16 residues. Germline lookup yields CDR1 SGDLS and CDR2 YYNGEE. V was pared by 3 bases and J by 1 base, with 8 bases of the junction left unmatched. The CDR3 loop is CASSAHVGTGTDTQYF. DNA of the CDR3: TGTGCCAGCAGCGCCCACGTGGGGACAGGCACAGATACGCAGTATTTT.

The chain recombines TRBV19 with TRBJ1-1; 9 bases map to TRBD1. This CDR3 has 14 residues. Losses at the gene ends were 6 bases for V and 6 bases for J; bases not matched to a gene: 8. Germline V gene lookup returns CDR1 LNHDA and CDR2 SQIVND (reference sequence). The CDR3 is CASREQGATAEAFF. The CDR3 DNA reads as TGTGCCAGTAGGGAACAGGGGGCGACGGCTGAAGCTTTCTTT.

This clone is a singleton in its sample. The rearrangement uses TRBV6-5 and TRBJ2-3; 8 bases map to TRBD1. Trimming removed 4 bases from V and 2 bases from J; junction bases left unmatched: 5. CDR1 and CDR2 from the germline V gene are MNHEY and SVGAGI. This CDR3 contains 15 residues. This chain's CDR3 is CASSLQGEATDTQYF. The CDR3 region has the DNA TGTGCCAGCAGTTTACAGGGGGAGGCCACAGATACGCAGTATTTT.

CDR3 protein: CASSLVLRTDTQYF. CDR3 DNA: TGCGCCAGCAGCCTCGTCCTTCGCACAGATACGCAGTATTTT. The chain recombines TRBV4-1 with TRBJ2-3; D ambiguous. The CDR3 is 14 amino acids. The germline gives CDR1 MGHRA, CDR2 YSYEKL. Trimming pared 4 bases from V and 1 base from J, leaving 9 bases between.

This chain joins TRBV28 and TRBJ1-1, with TRBD1 as a possible D gene (6 bases). Trimming cost V 6 bases and J 1 base, with 18 bases left between them. The CDR3 totals 16 residues. Germline V gives CDR1 MDHEN, CDR2 SYDVKM. The CDR3 region is CASRNTWGRGNTEAFF. The CDR3 DNA sequence: TGTGCCAGCAGAAATACATGGGGCAGGGGGAACACTGAAGCTTTCTTT.

This sequence joins TRBV19 and TRBJ2-6, with D unresolved. The V end lost 7 bases, the J end lost 4 bases, and 11 bases lay between the germline ends. CDR3 size: 14 residues. Per the germline V gene, CDR1 is LNHDA and CDR2 is SQIVND (reference sequence). CDR3 residues: CASTRSPGANVLTF. The CDR3 coding sequence is TGTGCCAGTACCCGGTCCCCCGGGGCCAACGTCCTGACTTTC.

The chain links TRBV7-2 to TRBJ2-7; the match to TRBD2 covers 11 bases. Germline V gene lookup returns CDR1 SGHTA and CDR2 FQGNSA. Losses at the gene ends were 5 bases for V and 2 bases for J; bases not matched to a gene: 17. The CDR3 is made up of 19 amino acids. The CDR3 nucleotides read TGTGCCAGCAGCCCCCAACCCGAACTAGCGGGAGACTCCCCCTACGAGCAGTACTTC. Protein: CASSPQPELAGDSPYEQYF.

This chain connects TRBV27 to TRBJ2-5; TRBD2 aligns across 14 bases. Trimming at V came to 5 bases and at J to 6 bases, leaving 8 bases not matched to a gene. This CDR3 region has 16 residues. In germline, CDR1 is MNHEY, CDR2 SMNVEV (reference sequence). The CDR3 protein is CASSPGTSGGPKTQYF. The DNA for the CDR3 is TGTGCCAGCAGTCCGGGGACTAGCGGGGGCCCCAAGACCCAGTACTTC.

This clone was detected once. The chain carries TRBV5-1 and TRBJ1-1, with a possible D match to TRBD1 (5 bases). CDR1 is SGHRS and CDR2 is YFSETQ in the germline V gene. This CDR3 contains 14 residues. The V end lost 1 base, the J end lost 1 base, and 8 bases lay between the germline ends. In DNA form, the CDR3 reads TGCGCCAGCAGCTTGCAGGGAGGGAACACTGAAGCTTTCTTT. Translated: CASSLQGGNTEAFF.

The V and J genes are TRBV7-3 and TRBJ2-1; TRBD2 aligns across 8 bases. The CDR3 covers 17 residues. CDR1 and CDR2 from the germline V gene are SGHTA and FQGTGA. V dropped 7 bases and J dropped 2; count of bases not matched to a gene: 13. The CDR3 nucleotides are TGTGCCAGCACCCGAAGGGGACGGGAGGGGCCCTACAATGAGCAGTTCTTC. This gives the protein CASTRRGREGPYNEQFF.

The chain carries TRBV9 and TRBJ1-5; 9 nucleotides match TRBD1. The CDR3 is 14 residues long. V dropped 2 bases and J dropped 6; count of bases not matched to a gene: 3. Germline CDR1 SGDLS, CDR2 YYNGEE. CDR3 region: CASSVTGGSQPQHF. CDR3 coding DNA: TGTGCCAGCAGCGTCACAGGGGGCAGTCAGCCCCAGCATTTT.

The chain couples TRBV28 to TRBJ2-2; 11 nucleotides line up with TRBD1. CDR3 length equals 14 residues. Losses at the gene ends were 6 bases for V and 4 bases for J; bases not matched to a gene: 1. From germline, CDR1 is MDHEN and CDR2 SYDVKM. CDR3 in DNA: TGTGCCAGCAGGGACAGGGGGCGCACCGGGGAGCTGTTTTTT. Encoded protein: CASRDRGRTGELFF.

In DNA form, the CDR3 reads TGTGCCAGCAGTTTAGGGGGGACAGGGAAGGGCGAGCAGTACTTC. Its translation is CASSLGGTGKGEQYF. J is TRBJ2-7 and V is TRBV28; TRBD1 agrees at 9 bases. The CDR3 length is 15 residues. Germline CDR1 MDHEN, CDR2 SYDVKM. V shed 2 bases, J shed 6 bases, and the junction held 8 bases outside the gene matches. Variable domain in full (rest from reference TRBV28 and TRBJ2-7): DVKVTQSSRYLVKRTGEKVFLECVQDMDHENMFWYRQDPGLGLRLIYFSYDVKMKEKGDIPEGYSVSREKKERFSLILESASTNQTSMYLCASSLGGTGKGEQYFGPGTRLTVT.

V and J are TRBV19 and TRBJ2-2, with a weak D call TRBD2 (5 bases). CDR1 and CDR2 (germline): LNHDA, SQIVND (reference sequence). V lost 1 base to trimming and J lost 3 bases, with 12 bases between them. The CDR3 extends over 16 amino acids. CDR3 in amino acids: CASSIVEGLHTGELFF. In nucleotides, the CDR3 is TGTGCCAGTAGTATAGTGGAAGGACTCCACACCGGGGAGCTGTTTTTT.